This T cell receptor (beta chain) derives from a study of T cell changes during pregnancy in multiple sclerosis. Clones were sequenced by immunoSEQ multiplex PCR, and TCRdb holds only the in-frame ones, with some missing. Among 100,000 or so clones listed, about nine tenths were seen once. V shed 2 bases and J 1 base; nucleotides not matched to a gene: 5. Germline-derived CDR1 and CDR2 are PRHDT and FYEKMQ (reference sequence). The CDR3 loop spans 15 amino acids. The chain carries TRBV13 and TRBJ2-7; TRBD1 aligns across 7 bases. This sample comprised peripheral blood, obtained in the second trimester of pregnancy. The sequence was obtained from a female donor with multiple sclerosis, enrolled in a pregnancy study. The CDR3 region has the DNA TGTGCCAGCAGCTTACGGGGCAGGGGGTCCTACGAGCAGTACTTC. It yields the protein CASSLRGRGSYEQYF.